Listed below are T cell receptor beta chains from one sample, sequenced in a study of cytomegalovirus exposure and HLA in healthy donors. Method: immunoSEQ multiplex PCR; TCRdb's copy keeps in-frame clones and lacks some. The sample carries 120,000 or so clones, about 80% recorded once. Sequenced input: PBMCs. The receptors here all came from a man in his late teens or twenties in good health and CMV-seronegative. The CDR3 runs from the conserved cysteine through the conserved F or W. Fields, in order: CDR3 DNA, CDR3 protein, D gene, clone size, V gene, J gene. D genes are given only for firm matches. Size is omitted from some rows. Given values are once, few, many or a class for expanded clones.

cdr3_nt: TGTGCTAGCAGCCTCTTGGGAGGTGAGCAGTTCTTC; cdr3_aa: CASSLLGGEQFF; d_call: .; clone_size: .; v_call: TRBV7-7; j_call: TRBJ2-1
cdr3_nt: TGTGCCAGTAGTATGGGAGGGAGGTACCACAATGAGCAGTTCTTC; cdr3_aa: CASSMGGRYHNEQFF; d_call: TRBD2; clone_size: .; v_call: TRBV19; j_call: TRBJ2-1
cdr3_nt: TGCGCCAGCAGCTTGGCTGGGGGCCGCACAGATACGCAGTATTTT; cdr3_aa: CASSLAGGRTDTQYF; d_call: .; clone_size: .; v_call: TRBV5-1; j_call: TRBJ2-3
cdr3_nt: TGTGCCAGCAGTCCTCTACAAGCGGGACGTAATGGCTACACCTTC; cdr3_aa: CASSPLQAGRNGYTF; d_call: .; clone_size: .; v_call: TRBV9; j_call: TRBJ1-2
cdr3_nt: TGTGCCAGCAGCACTACTAGCGGAGCTAGCACAGATACGCAGTATTTT; cdr3_aa: CASSTTSGASTDTQYF; d_call: TRBD2; clone_size: .; v_call: TRBV7-8; j_call: TRBJ2-3
cdr3_nt: TGTGCCAGTACCTATACGGCCGGGACAGGGGCTAACTATGGCTACACCTTC; cdr3_aa: CASTYTAGTGANYGYTF; d_call: TRBD1; clone_size: .; v_call: TRBV19; j_call: TRBJ1-2
cdr3_nt: TGTGCCCGTCCGGGACAGGGGGAAGGACAGCCCCAGCATTTT; cdr3_aa: CARPGQGEGQPQHF; d_call: TRBD1; clone_size: .; v_call: TRBV6-1; j_call: TRBJ1-5
cdr3_nt: TGTGCCAGCAGCCCCGGACAGGGACGGGATGGCTACACCTTC; cdr3_aa: CASSPGQGRDGYTF; d_call: TRBD1; clone_size: once; v_call: TRBV28; j_call: TRBJ1-2
cdr3_nt: TGTGCCAGCAGCTCCTCTGCAGGGACAGGAATTTACAATGAGCAGTTCTTC; cdr3_aa: CASSSSAGTGIYNEQFF; d_call: TRBD1; clone_size: .; v_call: TRBV7-6; j_call: TRBJ2-1
cdr3_nt: TGTGCCAGTACCTACTGGAACACCGGGGAGCTGTTTTTT; cdr3_aa: CASTYWNTGELFF; d_call: .; clone_size: .; v_call: TRBV19; j_call: TRBJ2-2
cdr3_nt: TGTGCCAGCTCACAGAGGAACCGGGATCAAGCTTTCTTT; cdr3_aa: CASSQRNRDQAFF; d_call: .; clone_size: .; v_call: TRBV18; j_call: TRBJ1-1
cdr3_nt: TGTGCCAGCAGTTCTCTCGGACAGTATAAAGACGGCTACACCTTC; cdr3_aa: CASSSLGQYKDGYTF; d_call: .; clone_size: .; v_call: TRBV6-5; j_call: TRBJ1-2
cdr3_nt: TGCGCCAGCAGAAGGGCGGGAAGCACAGATACGCAGTATTTT; cdr3_aa: CASRRAGSTDTQYF; d_call: .; clone_size: .; v_call: TRBV5-1; j_call: TRBJ2-3
cdr3_nt: TGTGCCAGCACCCTCGGGGTGACTGAAGCTTTCTTT; cdr3_aa: CASTLGVTEAFF; d_call: .; clone_size: .; v_call: TRBV5-5; j_call: TRBJ1-1
cdr3_nt: TGTTCCAGCAGCTTAGGTTCAGCGTCCGGGGGCGAGCAGTACTTC; cdr3_aa: CSSSLGSASGGEQYF; d_call: .; clone_size: .; v_call: TRBV7-9; j_call: TRBJ2-7
cdr3_nt: TGTGCCCGCGGGCGGACAGGCTACAATGAGCAGTTCTTC; cdr3_aa: CARGRTGYNEQFF; d_call: TRBD1; clone_size: .; v_call: TRBV30; j_call: TRBJ2-1
cdr3_nt: TGTGCCAGCAGCAAATCGGGGCGGGGGGGCCCCCAAGGCAATGAGCAGTTCTTC; cdr3_aa: CASSKSGRGGPQGNEQFF; d_call: .; clone_size: .; v_call: TRBV21-1; j_call: TRBJ2-1
cdr3_nt: TGTGCCAGCAGCCAAGAATCCATCGCGGAGACCCAGTACTTC; cdr3_aa: CASSQESIAETQYF; d_call: .; clone_size: .; v_call: TRBV4-2; j_call: TRBJ2-5
cdr3_nt: TGTGCCAGCAGCTTAGCGGGAGCCGGGACTAGGGGCACAGATACGCAGTATTTT; cdr3_aa: CASSLAGAGTRGTDTQYF; d_call: TRBD2; clone_size: .; v_call: TRBV7-2; j_call: TRBJ2-3
cdr3_nt: TGCGCCAGCAGTTTCTCAGGGGGTGGTGCAGATACGCAGTATTTT; cdr3_aa: CASSFSGGGADTQYF; d_call: TRBD1; clone_size: .; v_call: TRBV5-1; j_call: TRBJ2-3
cdr3_nt: TGTGCCAGCAGTGCAGGGACTAGCGGGAGAGCAGATACGCAGTATTTT; cdr3_aa: CASSAGTSGRADTQYF; d_call: TRBD2; clone_size: .; v_call: TRBV6-1; j_call: TRBJ2-3
cdr3_nt: TGTGCCAGTAGTATAGACGCAGGCGGGATTCAGCCCCAGCATTTT; cdr3_aa: CASSIDAGGIQPQHF; d_call: .; clone_size: .; v_call: TRBV19; j_call: TRBJ1-5
cdr3_nt: TGTGCCAGTAAGTTGGCCATCTCTGGAAACACCATATATTTT; cdr3_aa: CASKLAISGNTIYF; d_call: .; clone_size: .; v_call: TRBV19; j_call: TRBJ1-3
cdr3_nt: TGTGCCAGCAGTTTATTCGCCCAGGTGGGTACTGAAGCTTTCTTT; cdr3_aa: CASSLFAQVGTEAFF; d_call: .; clone_size: .; v_call: TRBV27; j_call: TRBJ1-1
cdr3_nt: TGTGCCAGCAGTTCAATGCTAGAATCCTACGAGCAGTACTTC; cdr3_aa: CASSSMLESYEQYF; d_call: .; clone_size: .; v_call: TRBV27; j_call: TRBJ2-7
cdr3_nt: TGTGCCAGCAGCTTAGTATTTGGCGGTGAAGCTTTCTTT; cdr3_aa: CASSLVFGGEAFF; d_call: .; clone_size: .; v_call: TRBV11-3; j_call: TRBJ1-1
cdr3_nt: TGTGCCAGCTCACCACCGGGACAGCGGACCTCTGAAGCTTTCTTT; cdr3_aa: CASSPPGQRTSEAFF; d_call: TRBD1; clone_size: .; v_call: TRBV18; j_call: TRBJ1-1
cdr3_nt: TGTGCCAGCAGTGAAGCTCTATCGGGGACAGGGGCTGGCTACACCTTC; cdr3_aa: CASSEALSGTGAGYTF; d_call: TRBD1; clone_size: few; v_call: TRBV6-1; j_call: TRBJ1-2